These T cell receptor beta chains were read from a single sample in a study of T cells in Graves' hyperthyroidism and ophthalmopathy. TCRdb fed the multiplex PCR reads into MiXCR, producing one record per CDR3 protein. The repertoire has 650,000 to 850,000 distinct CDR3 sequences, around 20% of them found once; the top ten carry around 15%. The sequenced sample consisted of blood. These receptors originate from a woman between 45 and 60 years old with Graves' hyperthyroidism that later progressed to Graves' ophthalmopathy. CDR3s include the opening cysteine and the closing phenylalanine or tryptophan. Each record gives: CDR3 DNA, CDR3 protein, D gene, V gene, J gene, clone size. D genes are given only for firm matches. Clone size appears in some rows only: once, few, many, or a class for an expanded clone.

CDR3nt: TGTGCCAGCAGCTTTACAGGGCCCACTGAAGCTTTCTTT; CDR3aa: CASSFTGPTEAFF; d_gene: .; v_gene: TRBV6-1; j_gene: TRBJ1-1; abundance: many
CDR3nt: TGCAGCGTTGTTACCCAGGGGCAAGAGACCCAGTACTTC; CDR3aa: CSVVTQGQETQYF; d_gene: .; v_gene: TRBV29-1; j_gene: TRBJ2-5; abundance: .
CDR3nt: TGTGCCAGCAGTCCTCGGGGGGGGGCTAGCTCCTATAATTCACCCCTCCACTTT; CDR3aa: CASSPRGGASSYNSPLHF; d_gene: .; v_gene: TRBV6-5; j_gene: TRBJ1-6; abundance: .
CDR3nt: TGTGCCAGCTCACGGCCCGGGGGGTCCTACAATGAGCAGTTCTTC; CDR3aa: CASSRPGGSYNEQFF; d_gene: TRBD2; v_gene: TRBV18; j_gene: TRBJ2-1; abundance: many
CDR3nt: TGTGCCAGCAGCGGCCAGGAACTAGCGGGGTTCAATGAGCAGTTCTTC; CDR3aa: CASSGQELAGFNEQFF; d_gene: TRBD2; v_gene: TRBV13; j_gene: TRBJ2-1; abundance: many
CDR3nt: TGTGCCAGCAGCTTAGTCGGCAGGGCCACCGGGGAGCTGTTTTTT; CDR3aa: CASSLVGRATGELFF; d_gene: .; v_gene: TRBV13; j_gene: TRBJ2-2; abundance: many
CDR3nt: TGCGCCAGCAGCTTGGCCAAGGGCAACTCCTACGAGCAGTACTTC; CDR3aa: CASSLAKGNSYEQYF; d_gene: .; v_gene: TRBV5-1; j_gene: TRBJ2-7; abundance: many
CDR3nt: TGCGCCAGCAGCTTGGAGGGCCCAGGGGATGGCAATCAGCCCCAGCATTTT; CDR3aa: CASSLEGPGDGNQPQHF; d_gene: .; v_gene: TRBV5-1; j_gene: TRBJ1-5; abundance: few
CDR3nt: TGCAGTGCGAGCGGGGGGCGAGGTTCACCCCTCCACTTT; CDR3aa: CSASGGRGSPLHF; d_gene: .; v_gene: TRBV20-1; j_gene: TRBJ1-6; abundance: many
CDR3nt: TGTGCCAGCAGTGATACAGGGTATTCACCCCTCCACTTT; CDR3aa: CASSDTGYSPLHF; d_gene: .; v_gene: TRBV25-1; j_gene: TRBJ1-6; abundance: few
CDR3nt: TGCAGTGCTAGAGCTAGCGGTAGCACAGATACGCAGTATTTT; CDR3aa: CSARASGSTDTQYF; d_gene: TRBD2; v_gene: TRBV20-1; j_gene: TRBJ2-3; abundance: many
CDR3nt: TGTGCCAGCAGTTACAGGGGAGATACGCAGTATTTT; CDR3aa: CASSYRGDTQYF; d_gene: .; v_gene: TRBV6-2/TRBV6-3; j_gene: TRBJ2-3; abundance: .
CDR3nt: TGCGCCAGCGGTATGAAGGGGGACACTGAAGCTTTCTTT; CDR3aa: CASGMKGDTEAFF; d_gene: .; v_gene: TRBV10-2; j_gene: TRBJ1-1; abundance: few
CDR3nt: TGCGCCAGCAGCCGGGAAGTGGGGTCACCCCTCCACTTT; CDR3aa: CASSREVGSPLHF; d_gene: .; v_gene: TRBV10-1; j_gene: TRBJ1-6; abundance: .
CDR3nt: TGTGCCAGCAGTCAGACTGACAGGGCAACTAGCACAGATACGCAGTATTTT; CDR3aa: CASSQTDRATSTDTQYF; d_gene: TRBD1; v_gene: TRBV6-1; j_gene: TRBJ2-3; abundance: many
CDR3nt: TGTGCCAGCAGTGAAGCTCTCCCCGAGGGCAATCAGCCCCAGCATTTT; CDR3aa: CASSEALPEGNQPQHF; d_gene: .; v_gene: TRBV6-1; j_gene: TRBJ1-5; abundance: many
CDR3nt: TGTGCCAGCAGTGAAAGTCTGGGGGGGGGGCAAGAGACCCAGTACTTC; CDR3aa: CASSESLGGGQETQYF; d_gene: TRBD2; v_gene: TRBV6-1; j_gene: TRBJ2-5; abundance: many
CDR3nt: TGTGCCAGTTGTGTTGACAGGGGGCAAGCAGATACGCAGTATTTT; CDR3aa: CASCVDRGQADTQYF; d_gene: TRBD1; v_gene: TRBV19; j_gene: TRBJ2-3; abundance: few
CDR3nt: TGTGCCACAACTAAGAGGGAAGAAACTAGCACAGATACGCAGTATTTT; CDR3aa: CATTKREETSTDTQYF; d_gene: .; v_gene: TRBV2; j_gene: TRBJ2-3; abundance: many
CDR3nt: TGTGCCAGCAGCTTAATTCCTGGGCCGAACACCGGGGAGCTGTTTTTT; CDR3aa: CASSLIPGPNTGELFF; d_gene: .; v_gene: TRBV7-9; j_gene: TRBJ2-2; abundance: many
CDR3nt: TGTGCCAGCAGCCCTGTACCCTACGAGCAGTACTTC; CDR3aa: CASSPVPYEQYF; d_gene: .; v_gene: TRBV3-1; j_gene: TRBJ2-7; abundance: many
CDR3nt: TGTGCCAGCAGCCTAAACGGTGACCCGGTGGGAGAGACCCAGTACTTC; CDR3aa: CASSLNGDPVGETQYF; d_gene: .; v_gene: TRBV7-3; j_gene: TRBJ2-5; abundance: many